This TCR beta chain appears in the sequencing data of a study of cytomegalovirus exposure and HLA in healthy donors. 13 Jbeta primers and 60 Vbeta primers were used for the PCR. Sequencing used immunoSEQ multiplex PCR; TCRdb keeps in-frame clones, though not all of them. The top ten clones hold roughly 3% of a sample with tens of thousands of clones, around 80% of them seen once. This CDR3 comprises 16 residues. CDR1 and CDR2 (germline): MNHEY, SMNVEV (reference sequence). The V and J ends lost 6 bases and 3 bases, in that order; junction bases with no gene match: 8. The chain is built from TRBV27 and TRBJ1-5; the match to TRBD1 covers 10 bases. Sequenced material: PBMCs. The TCR originated in a man in his fifties in good health and CMV-seropositive. The CDR3 is CASRPMGQGNNQPQHF. CDR3 coding DNA: TGTGCCAGCAGGCCAATGGGACAGGGGAACAATCAGCCCCAGCATTTT.